The text below deals with one T cell receptor (beta chain). Sequencing used immunoSEQ multiplex PCR; TCRdb keeps in-frame clones, though not all of them. This sample carries fewer than 300,000 clones, about 70% of them seen once, and the ten largest clones take approximately 3.2%. This record belongs to a study of blood T cell repertoires in COVID-19. Germline CDR1 is LNHDA and CDR2 is SQIVND (reference sequence). The CDR3 is 15 amino acids. V shed 5 bases and J shed 7 bases, with 21 bases lying between them. The chain links TRBV19 to TRBJ2-7; no clear D. The sequencing sample was made of peripheral blood. This sequence was found in a woman older than 75 with acute or convalescent COVID-19. The DNA for the CDR3 is TGTGCCAGTAGTCAGTGGCGGTCCCTCGGTGGGGAGCAGTACTTC. Its translation is CASSQWRSLGGEQYF.